The next 8 T cell receptor beta chains were all read from a single sample in a study of T cells in Graves' hyperthyroidism and ophthalmopathy. RNA transcripts yielded amplified TCR beta CDR3 regions. During a first-round RT-PCR of the TCR CDR3, the HTBI primer set was used. Each CDR3 protein is one row after TCRdb ran MiXCR on the multiplex PCR reads. This sample carries about 400,000 distinct CDR3 sequences, under 15% of them seen once, and the ten largest clones take approximately 30%. Sequenced input: blood. These receptors were obtained from a woman in her 30s with Graves' hyperthyroidism.

The chain recombines TRBV12-3 or TRBV12-4 with TRBJ1-1; TRBD1 matches 11 bases. V was clipped by 3 bases and J by 8 bases; unmatched bases: 11. The CDR3 sequence is 16 residues long. CDR3 protein: CASSLASGQGGQEAFF. The CDR3 DNA reads TGTGCCAGCAGTTTGGCCTCGGGACAGGGGGGACAGGAAGCTTTCTTT.

This clonotype showed up many times. The chain joins TRBV3-1 to TRBJ1-1; no definite D call. The CDR3 covers 15 residues. V gave up 1 base and J gave up 0 bases, with 9 bases separating them. Germline-derived CDR1 and CDR2 are LGHDT and YNNKEL (reference sequence). As DNA, the CDR3 is TGTGCCAGCAGCCAAGCGAACAGTATGAACACTGAAGCTTTCTTT. Its protein is CASSQANSMNTEAFF. Variable domain in full (rest from reference TRBV3-1 and TRBJ1-1): DTAVSQTPKYLVTQMGNDKSIKCEQNLGHDTMYWYKQDSKKFLKIMFSYNNKELIINETVPNRFSPKSPDKAHLNLHINSLELGDSAVYFCASSQANSMNTEAFFGQGTRLTVV.

This clonotype came up many times. This chain connects TRBV28 to TRBJ2-3; 7 nucleotides agree with TRBD2. The CDR3 contains 16 residues. The V segment lost 3 bases and the J segment 5 bases; nucleotides outside the gene matches: 11. CDR1 and CDR2 (germline): MDHEN, SYDVKM. CDR3 region: CASSFAGGSTRDTQYF. The CDR3 bases are TGTGCCAGCAGTTTCGCTGGCGGGAGTACCAGAGATACGCAGTATTTT.

This clonotype was picked up one time. The chain uses TRBV9 and TRBJ2-5; D may be TRBD2 (6 bases). CDR1 and CDR2 from the germline V gene are SGDLS and YYNGEE. Trimming took off 5 bases at V and 3 bases at J, with 14 bases between the two ends. This CDR3 has 14 amino acids. CDR3 protein: CASSDLSGKETQYF. The DNA of the CDR3 is TGTGCCAGCAGTGATCTTAGCGGTAAAGAGACCCAGTACTTC.

This clonotype came up a few times. This sequence joins TRBV2 and TRBJ2-1; 7 nucleotides line up with TRBD1. From germline, CDR1 is SNHLY and CDR2 FYNNEI. This CDR3 is 16 amino acids long. J gave up 2 bases and V 8 bases, and 12 bases lay outside the gene matches. CDR3 DNA sequence: TGTGCCAGCTGGGGCGACAGGGATTTCACCTACAATGAGCAGTTCTTC. The encoded protein is CASWGDRDFTYNEQFF.

This clonotype was seen more than once but under ten times. The chain couples TRBV10-3 to TRBJ1-1; no clear D gene. This CDR3 has 14 residues. Trimming took off 2 bases at V and 3 bases at J, with 10 bases between the two ends. Germline V lookup: CDR1 ENHRY, CDR2 SYGVKD. For the CDR3, the DNA is TGTGCCATCAGTGAGGTGGCAGGAGACACTGAAGCTTTCTTT. This translates into CAISEVAGDTEAFF.

This clonotype occurred a few times. The gene calls are TRBV29-1 and TRBJ2-5; 8 positions agree with TRBD2. The CDR3 loop spans 12 amino acids. The V gene's germline CDR1 is SQVTM and CDR2 ANQGSEA. V dropped 8 bases and J dropped 3; count of bases not matched to a gene: 5. CDR3 region: CSSHGGEETQYF. CDR3 sequence (DNA): TGCAGCTCCCACGGGGGGGAAGAGACCCAGTACTTC.

This clonotype was seen many times. This chain's CDR3 is CASTTAAAYQPQHF. The DNA of the CDR3 is TGTGCCAGTACCACGGCGGCAGCCTATCAGCCCCAGCATTTT. V is TRBV28 and J is TRBJ1-5, with D unclear. CDR3 length: 14 residues. CDR1 and CDR2 (germline): MDHEN, SYDVKM. V was clipped by 9 bases and J by 5 bases, with 17 bases between them.